Shown below are 16 T cell receptor beta chains from a single sample sequenced in a study of T-cell memory formation after mild COVID-19. TCRdb passed the 5' RACE reads through MiXCR, listing each CDR3 protein once. The sample has more than 100,000 distinct CDR3 sequences; approximately 15% are singletons. The sequencing sample was made of PBMCs or a T cell subset sorted from them (not recorded which). The receptors were gathered from a man between 18 and 29 years old who had mild COVID-19 (a few samples of this study predate the infection). Cell type and time point are not known.

The CDR3 DNA follows: TGTGCCAGCAGTTACGCTAGCGGGGAAACAGATACGCAGTATTTT. Amino acids: CASSYASGETDTQYF. The V call is TRBV6-6, the J call TRBJ2-3; TRBD2 matches at 9 bases. The CDR3 consists of 15 residues. Trimming cost V 2 bases and J 3 bases; bases outside gene matches: 3. The germline gives CDR1 MNHNY, CDR2 SVGAGI (reference sequence).

This clonotype has a handful of counts. The chain employs TRBV9 and TRBJ2-5, with a possible D match to TRBD2 (6 bases). Trimming shortened V by 0 bases and J by 1 base, and 16 bases separated the two germline ends. The germline V gene has CDR1 SGDLS and CDR2 YYNGEE. The CDR3 spans 17 residues. The CDR3 bases are TGTGCCAGCAGCGTAGGGGCGGGGATTCTGGTCCAAGAGACCCAGTACTTC. Residues: CASSVGAGILVQETQYF.

The chain combines TRBV7-2 with TRBJ1-2; D remains unclear. This CDR3 region has 13 residues. V dropped 5 bases and J dropped 5 bases, with 12 bases sitting between them. The germline CDR1 and CDR2 sequences are SGHTA and FQGNSA. The CDR3 spells CASSKRTVYGYTF. In DNA, the CDR3 is TGTGCCAGCAGCAAACGCACGGTATATGGCTACACCTTC.

This clonotype was seen only a few times. The J gene is TRBJ1-1, the V gene TRBV28; 8 bases agree with TRBD1. The CDR3 totals 12 residues. Germline CDR1 MDHEN, CDR2 SYDVKM. Trimming took 8 bases from V and 5 from J; bases not matched to a gene: 4. The CDR3 DNA sequence: TGTGCCAGCCGGACAGGGTCGACTGAAGCTTTCTTT. Protein: CASRTGSTEAFF.

This clonotype showed up just a few times. The V gene is TRBV5-1, the J gene TRBJ2-5; D is unclear. This CDR3 region has 15 residues. Deletions cut 0 bases from V and 5 bases from J, with 14 bases between. Germline CDR1 reads SGHRS; CDR2 reads YFSETQ. Here the CDR3 reads CASSLERVGFETQYF. CDR3 coding DNA: TGCGCCAGCAGCTTGGAAAGGGTGGGGTTCGAGACCCAGTACTTC.

The V and J genes are TRBV12-3 or TRBV12-4 and TRBJ1-1, with D uncertain. The CDR3 extends over 10 amino acids. The V and J ends lost 6 bases and 6 bases respectively, with 5 bases between them. The CDR3 region has the DNA TGTGCCAGCAGCACATCTGAAGCTTTCTTT. It translates to CASSTSEAFF.

This clonotype occurred a few times. This rearrangement joins TRBV7-2 to TRBJ2-7; D might be TRBD2 (6 bases). CDR1 and CDR2 (germline): SGHTA, FQGNSA. Trimming shortened V by 5 bases and J by 3 bases, and 14 bases separated the two germline ends. The length of the CDR3 is 14 residues. DNA for the CDR3: TGTGCCAGCAGCGTGGACTGGGGGGACTACGAGCAGTACTTC. This codes for CASSVDWGDYEQYF.

The V gene is TRBV6-5, the J gene TRBJ1-4; 9 positions agree with TRBD1. From germline, CDR1 is MNHEY and CDR2 SVGAGI. V lost 4 bases to trimming and J lost 5 bases; unmatched junction nucleotides: 5. CDR3 size: 15 residues. CDR3 sequence reads: CASSSPTGGNEKLFF. The CDR3 nucleotides are TGTGCCAGCAGTTCCCCGACAGGGGGGAATGAAAAACTGTTTTTT.

This chain connects TRBV25-1 to TRBJ2-3; 11 bases align to TRBD2. From germline, CDR1 is MGHDK and CDR2 SYGVNS. The CDR3 has 20 amino acids. J was trimmed by 0 bases and V by 8 bases; bases with no gene match: 19. CDR3 sequence (DNA): TGTGCCAGCGGAGCGATCTCTGGGACTAGCGGAGGGAGGAGCACAGATACGCAGTATTTT. This sequence encodes CASGAISGTSGGRSTDTQYF.

This clonotype was recorded a few times. The chain couples TRBV15 to TRBJ2-5; weak D call: TRBD2 (5 bases). CDR1 and CDR2 (germline): LNHNV, YYDKDF (reference sequence). V was cut by 6 bases and J by 3 bases, with 14 bases left in between. The CDR3 loop spans 14 amino acids. CDR3 in amino acids: CATSSAVLKETQYF. The CDR3 nucleotides are TGTGCCACCAGTTCAGCGGTCCTTAAAGAGACCCAGTACTTC.

This clonotype was recorded a few times. V gene TRBV25-1 combines with J gene TRBJ2-2; no definite D call. Germline loops: CDR1 MGHDK, CDR2 SYGVNS. The V end was cut by 6 bases, the J end by 4 bases, with 12 bases between. This CDR3 region has 14 residues. The CDR3 coding sequence is TGTGCCAGCAGGCCGACTCTTTCCACCGGGGAGCTGTTTTTT. Translating gives CASRPTLSTGELFF.

The chain couples TRBV28 to TRBJ2-1; 13 bases align to TRBD2. Germline CDR1 is MDHEN and CDR2 is SYDVKM. The ends lost 1 base at V and 5 bases at J; junction bases unmatched: 2. This CDR3 has 16 residues. The CDR3 DNA follows: TGTGCCAGCAGTTTATCGGGACTAGCGGGAAACAATGAGCAGTTCTTC. Its translation is CASSLSGLAGNNEQFF.

This clonotype was counted a few times. V and J are TRBV19 and TRBJ2-2; either TRBD1 or TRBD2 may fit D (6 bases each). Trimming stripped 8 bases from V and 3 bases from J, with 40 bases between. The CDR3 is 23 amino acids. Germline V CDR1 and CDR2: LNHDA, SQIVND (reference sequence). This chain's CDR3 is CASRLLQGLIMSPLIKDTGELFF. In DNA form, the CDR3 reads TGTGCCAGTCGTCTCTTACAGGGACTTATCATGTCCCCCCTAATCAAGGACACCGGGGAGCTGTTTTTT. The complete variable domain, with remaining parts taken from reference TRBV19 and TRBJ2-2, reads DGGITQSPKYLFRKEGQNVTLSCEQNLNHDAMYWYRQDPGQGLRLIYYSQIVNDFQKGDIAEGYSVSREKKESFPLTVTSAQKNPTAFYLCASRLLQGLIMSPLIKDTGELFFGEGSRLTVL.

The chain carries TRBV20-1 and TRBJ1-1; D remains unclear. The CDR3 is 13 amino acids. Per germline, CDR1 DFQATT and CDR2 SNEGSKA (reference sequence). Trimming removed 1 base from V and 2 bases from J, with 8 bases in between. The CDR3 is CSARGTLNTEAFF. CDR3 DNA: TGCAGTGCTAGAGGGACTCTAAACACTGAAGCTTTCTTT.

This clonotype showed up many times. V gene TRBV4-2 combines with J gene TRBJ2-3, with TRBD2 matching 14 bases. The V segment lost 0 bases and the J segment 3 bases; nucleotides outside the gene matches: 8. The V gene's germline CDR1 is LGHNA and CDR2 YNFKEQ. This CDR3 has 19 residues. CDR3 DNA sequence: TGTGCCAGCAGCCAAGATCTCAGACTAGCGGGGGGGACGACAGATACGCAGTATTTT. Translated, it gives CASSQDLRLAGGTTDTQYF.

V gene TRBV5-1 combines with J gene TRBJ2-1, with D tentatively TRBD1 (5 bases). V was trimmed by 4 bases and J by 5 bases, leaving 16 bases between them. Germline V gene lookup returns CDR1 SGHRS and CDR2 YFSETQ. CDR3 length equals 15 residues. The CDR3 loop is CASSTDPDTNNEQFF. The CDR3, as DNA: TGCGCCAGCAGCACCGACCCGGACACTAACAATGAGCAGTTCTTC.